This T cell receptor (beta chain) was captured in a study of blood T cell repertoires in COVID-19. Study at large: Acute-phase and convalescent COVID-19 samples originated in the United States, Italy and Spain. PBMCs, B-cell-depleted T cells, or T cells were the source of the cDNA or gDNA that made up the material.

Original methodology: Quantification of nucleated cells was approximated via reference gene primer amplification. Profiled with immunoSEQ multiplex PCR; TCRdb holds only in-frame clones, not every one. That table gives V, J and clone size, and the DNA gave D and trimming. The table records over 200,000 clones, around 85% of them present only once. This clone was detected many times. V shed 6 bases, J shed 4 bases, and the junction held 15 bases outside the gene matches. CDR3 length equals 17 residues. Looked up from germline, CDR1 is MNHEY and CDR2 is SVGEGT. V and J are TRBV6-2 or TRBV6-3 and TRBJ1-2; 9 bases fit TRBD1. Sequences were obtained from peripheral blood. This clonotype was obtained from a woman older than 75 with acute or convalescent COVID-19. CDR3 coding DNA: TGTGCCAGCAGCCCTAGATCGACAGGGGGTCTCCTCTATGGCTACACCTTC. It translates to CASSPRSTGGLLYGYTF.